The 12 T cell receptor beta chains below were found in one sample sequenced in a study of blood T cell repertoires in COVID-19. Repertoires were generated with immunoSEQ multiplex PCR, while TCRdb's copy carries only in-frame clones and drops some. Altogether roughly 200,000 clones are present, more than 75% being singletons, with the ten largest covering more than 6.5%. The sequenced sample was peripheral blood. The receptors originated from a woman aged 50 to 65 with active or convalescent COVID-19.

This clone was observed a handful of times. The V call is TRBV2, the J call TRBJ1-5, with D maybe TRBD1 (5 bases). This CDR3 is 15 amino acids long. The V end lost 3 bases, the J end lost 10 bases, and 19 bases lay between the germline ends. The germline V gene encodes CDR1 SNHLY and CDR2 FYNNEI. CDR3 sequence reads: CASSDRQGAKLPQHF. For the CDR3, the DNA is TGTGCCAGCAGTGATCGGCAGGGCGCCAAGTTACCCCAGCATTTT.

This clone was detected ten times or more. In nucleotides, the CDR3 is TGCGCCAGCACCCCCGTGGGACCGGACAGGTACACCGGGGAGCTGTTTTTT. Amino acid sequence: CASTPVGPDRYTGELFF. The V gene is TRBV23-1, the J gene TRBJ2-2; 7 bases match TRBD1. TRBV23-1 is treated as an ORF (open reading frame) with a function not yet certain. The V and J ends lost 7 bases and 3 bases, in that order; junction bases with no gene match: 14. The CDR3 is 17 amino acids.

The chain employs TRBV27 and TRBJ2-3; 7 bases match TRBD1. CDR3 size: 16 residues. The V gene's germline CDR1 is MNHEY and CDR2 SMNVEV (reference sequence). The ends lost 1 base at V and 2 bases at J; junction bases unmatched: 6. The CDR3 loop reads CASSLLGTELTDTQYF. The CDR3 bases are TGTGCCAGCAGTTTATTAGGGACAGAGCTCACAGATACGCAGTATTTT.

This chain joins TRBV6-6 and TRBJ1-6; 7 bases line up with TRBD1. This CDR3 has 15 residues. Looked up from germline, CDR1 is MNHNY and CDR2 is SVGAGI (reference sequence). J gave up 11 bases and V 0 bases, and 7 bases lay outside the gene matches. The DNA for the CDR3 is TGTGCCAGCAGTTACTCGAGACAGGGATCGCCACCCCTCCACTTT. Translating gives CASSYSRQGSPPLHF.

The J gene is TRBJ1-4, the V gene TRBV2; maybe TRBD1 (5 bases). CDR3 length equals 15 residues. V was cut by 3 bases and J by 3 bases, with 11 bases left in between. Germline V gives CDR1 SNHLY, CDR2 FYNNEI. The CDR3 region is CASSEWGESNEKLFF. CDR3 DNA: TGTGCCAGCAGTGAGTGGGGGGAATCTAATGAAAAACTGTTTTTT.

The rearrangement uses TRBV3-1 (or the pseudogene TRBV3-2) and TRBJ2-7; 7 positions agree with TRBD2. This CDR3 has 16 amino acids. Germline V gives CDR1 LGHDT, CDR2 YNNKEL (reference sequence). After removal of 4 bases from V and 3 bases from J, the junction contained 12 bases not matched to a gene. CDR3 DNA: TGTGCCAGCAGCCCAAATGGCGGGAGAAATTTCTACGAGCAGTACTTC. This gives the protein CASSPNGGRNFYEQYF.

This clone was observed a handful of times. The chain links TRBV5-6 to TRBJ1-1, with 12 bases fitting TRBD1. This CDR3 is built from 13 residues. The germline CDR1 and CDR2 sequences are SGHDT and YYEEEE. The V segment lost 2 bases and the J segment 11 bases; nucleotides outside the gene matches: 4. The CDR3 coding sequence is TGTGCCAGCAGCTTCAGGGACAGGGGGCACGCTTTCTTT. Its protein product is CASSFRDRGHAFF. Combining the CDR3 with reference TRBV5-6 and TRBJ1-1 gives the whole variable domain DAGVTQSPTHLIKTRGQQVTLRCSPKSGHDTVSWYQQALGQGPQFIFQYYEEEERQRGNFPDRFSGHQFPNYSSELNVNALLLGDSALYLCASSFRDRGHAFFGQGTRLTVV.

The J gene is TRBJ2-6, the V gene TRBV18, with TRBD1 matching 10 bases. J lost 1 base, V lost 2 bases, and 5 bases had no gene match. This CDR3 is 18 amino acids long. Germline CDR1 reads KGHSH; CDR2 reads LQKENI. This CDR3 is CASSPMGQGFSGANVLTF. The CDR3 DNA reads as TGTGCCAGCTCACCAATGGGACAGGGGTTTTCTGGGGCCAACGTCCTGACTTTC. The variable domain in full, with the rest retrieved from reference TRBV18 and TRBJ2-6, is NAGVMQNPRHLVRRRGQEARLRCSPMKGHSHVYWYRQLPEEGLKFMVYLQKENIIDESGMPKERFSAEFPKEGPSILRIQQVVRGDSAAYFCASSPMGQGFSGANVLTFGAGSRLTVL.

This clone was counted between two and nine times. The rearrangement joins TRBV2 to TRBJ2-2; TRBD1 agrees at 7 bases. CDR3 length equals 16 residues. V was pared by 6 bases and J by 2 bases, with 9 bases of the junction left unmatched. Germline-derived CDR1 and CDR2 are SNHLY and FYNNEI. The CDR3 sequence: CASSPRGTVNTGELFF. CDR3 sequence (DNA): TGTGCCAGCAGCCCAAGGGGGACAGTTAACACCGGGGAGCTGTTTTTT.

The chain joins TRBV19 to TRBJ1-5, with 7 bases matching TRBD1. The J segment lost 6 bases and the V segment lost 3 bases, leaving 8 bases of the junction unmatched. In germline, CDR1 is LNHDA, CDR2 SQIVND (reference sequence). The CDR3 runs to 15 residues. The CDR3 sequence: CASSMGDREGQPQHF. In DNA form, the CDR3 reads TGTGCCAGTAGTATGGGAGACAGGGAAGGTCAGCCCCAGCATTTT.

This chain links TRBV28 with TRBJ1-2, with D possibly matching TRBD1 (5 bases). Per germline, CDR1 MDHEN and CDR2 SYDVKM. CDR3 length: 16 residues. The V and J ends lost 5 bases and 5 bases respectively, with 21 bases between them. As DNA, the CDR3 is TGTGCCAGCAGTCCCCGAGGGGACTCGACCTCTTATGGCTACACCTTC. Translating gives CASSPRGDSTSYGYTF.

The chain joins TRBV4-3 to TRBJ1-6; TRBD1 might be the D (5 bases). Germline CDR1 LGHNA, CDR2 YSLEER. With 2 bases removed from V and 8 bases from J, the gap between germline ends came to 10 bases. The CDR3 has 14 amino acids. The CDR3 region is CASSQSTGDSPLHF. The CDR3 coding sequence is TGCGCCAGCAGCCAATCCACGGGGGATTCACCCCTCCACTTT.